Given below is one T cell receptor (beta chain) in context. The sample belongs to a study of blood T cell repertoires in COVID-19. About the research overall: T cells, B-cell-depleted T cells, or PBMCs provided the cDNA or gDNA that served as material.

The V segment lost 3 bases and the J segment 5 bases; nucleotides outside the gene matches: 8. Germline lookup yields CDR1 SGHNT and CDR2 YYREEE (reference sequence). This CDR3 has 16 residues. Across 20 to 25 US areas, participants ranged in age from roughly 18 to 95 years. Assignments of participants to cohorts depended upon their own reported clinical history. How the authors handled the data: Amplification of reference gene primers provided the estimated nucleated cell counts. TCRdb's table, derived via immunoSEQ multiplex PCR, lists solely in-frame clones and lacks some. V and J calls and clone size follow that table, whereas D and trimming were derived from the DNA. The sample carries 150,000 to 200,000 clones, around 84% recorded once.

This receptor was identified in a man aged 40-50 years who had recovered from COVID-19. The specimen was PBMCs or T cells enriched from blood (not recorded which). The genes are TRBV5-4 and TRBJ2-3; 11 bases fit TRBD2. The CDR3 sequence is CASSSLAGGPEDTQYF. The CDR3 coding sequence is TGTGCCAGCAGCTCATTAGCGGGGGGGCCGGAAGATACGCAGTATTTT.